This T cell receptor beta chain appears in the sequencing data of a study of cytomegalovirus exposure and HLA in healthy donors. Whole-study findings and limits: The tendency of first-cohort TCR clusters to co-occur in the roughly 110 validation repertoires was the finding of a later analysis.

Separate from the approximately 720-subject first cohort, the roughly 120-subject validation cohort was the one that the donors belonged to. Repertoires were generated with immunoSEQ multiplex PCR, while TCRdb's copy carries only in-frame clones and drops some. The sample shows 220,000 or so clones, approximately 80% of them seen only once. The CDR3 consists of 14 residues. V shed 2 bases and J 3 bases; nucleotides not matched to a gene: 4. Germline loops: CDR1 KGHSH, CDR2 LQKENI. To note about this clone: The antigen is not known.

This TCR came from a woman aged 25 to 39 in good health and CMV-seropositive. The genes are TRBV18 and TRBJ2-7; 7 nucleotides match TRBD2. The sequenced sample was PBMCs. The CDR3 reads CASSPGIAGYEQYF. CDR3 nucleotides: TGTGCCAGCTCACCAGGAATAGCGGGCTACGAGCAGTACTTC.